The 17 T cell receptor beta chains in this list originate from one sample, sequenced in a study of blood T cell repertoires in COVID-19. Clones were read by immunoSEQ multiplex PCR, and TCRdb kept only the in-frame ones, dropping some. Here the sample spans approximately 250,000 clones, roughly 85% being singletons. Sequencing was done on a sample of PBMCs or T cells enriched from blood (not recorded which). These receptors originate from a woman aged 45-59 years with acute COVID-19.

CDR3: CASSSGQVKQPQHF. The DNA for the CDR3 is TGTGCCAGCTCTTCGGGACAGGTAAAACAGCCCCAGCATTTT. This chain links TRBV18 with TRBJ1-5, with 8 bases aligning to TRBD1. Germline V gene data show CDR1 as KGHSH and CDR2 as LQKENI. Unmatched junction bases numbered 8, after V lost 6 bases and J lost 7 bases. The CDR3 totals 14 residues.

This clone appeared once. This chain links TRBV7-6 with TRBJ1-1, with 7 bases aligning to TRBD1. Germline trimming cut 5 bases from V and 5 bases from J; bases unmatched to any gene: 11. Germline CDR1 reads SGHVS; CDR2 reads FNYEAQ. CDR3 length equals 15 residues. This chain's CDR3 is CASSANTGVETEAFF. CDR3 bases: TGTGCCAGCAGCGCAAATACAGGGGTGGAAACTGAAGCTTTCTTT. Full variable domain (rest looked up from reference TRBV7-6 and TRBJ1-1): GAGVSQSPRYKVTKRGQDVALRCDPISGHVSLYWYRQALGQGPEFLTYFNYEAQQDKSGLPNDRFSAERPEGSISTLTIQRTEQRDSAMYRCASSANTGVETEAFFGQGTRLTVV.

This chain uses TRBV19 with TRBJ1-2; 8 nucleotides agree with TRBD1. V gave up 0 bases and J gave up 2 bases; unmatched junction bases: 8. The germline CDR1 and CDR2 sequences are LNHDA and SQIVND (reference sequence). The CDR3 has 17 amino acids. CDR3 residues: CASSIDRTGISNYGYTF. CDR3 coding DNA: TGTGCCAGTAGTATAGACCGGACAGGGATATCCAACTATGGCTACACCTTC.

Regarding this clone: The sample carries other DNA sequences with the same CDR3. The rearrangement joins TRBV4-3 to TRBJ1-4; 8 bases are shared with TRBD1. V was pared by 1 base and J by 5 bases, with 0 bases of the junction left unmatched. CDR3 length equals 14 residues. Germline assignment: CDR1 LGHNA and CDR2 YSLEER. The CDR3 loop is CASSQGQGNEKLFF. CDR3 in DNA: TGCGCCAGCAGCCAAGGACAGGGGAATGAAAAACTGTTTTTT.

The J gene is TRBJ1-6, the V gene TRBV5-1; perhaps TRBD1 as D (5 bases). V shed 2 bases and J shed 5 bases, with 11 bases lying between them. Germline V CDR1 and CDR2: SGHRS, YFSETQ. CDR3 length: 15 residues. The CDR3 nucleotides read TGCGCCAGCAGCTTCAGGGCTATGAATAATTCACCCCTCCACTTT. Its translation is CASSFRAMNNSPLHF.

The chain combines TRBV5-4 with TRBJ1-1; TRBD1 matches at 7 bases. CDR3 size: 14 residues. Germline-derived CDR1 and CDR2 are SGHNT and YYREEE (reference sequence). V trimming: 2 bases; J trimming: 2 bases; junction bases outside the gene matches: 3. The CDR3 DNA is TGTGCCAGCAGCTTCGACAGGGCCAACACTGAAGCTTTCTTT. Translated: CASSFDRANTEAFF.

This clone was counted between two and nine times. The V gene is TRBV29-1, the J gene TRBJ2-5, with D perhaps TRBD1 (5 bases). In germline, CDR1 is SQVTM, CDR2 ANQGSEA. V was cut by 3 bases and J by 5 bases, with 10 bases left in between. The CDR3 is 12 residues long. The CDR3 sequence is CSVDGQTETQYF. CDR3 nucleotide sequence: TGCAGCGTTGACGGACAAACGGAGACCCAGTACTTC. The whole variable domain, filled in from reference TRBV29-1 and TRBJ2-5, reads SAVISQKPSRDICQRGTSLTIQCQVDSQVTMMFWYRQQPGQSLTLIATANQGSEATYESGFVIDKFPISRPNLTFSTLTVSNMSPEDSSIYLCSVDGQTETQYFGPGTRLLVL.

The chain couples TRBV5-1 to TRBJ2-5; D possibly corresponds to TRBD2 (5 bases). The CDR3 length is 13 residues. V lost 2 bases and J lost 7, with 12 bases in between. The germline CDR1 and CDR2 sequences are SGHRS and YFSETQ. The CDR3 DNA follows: TGCGCCAGCAGCTTCGATCTCGAGGGGACCCAGTACTTC. Translated: CASSFDLEGTQYF.

The chain joins TRBV5-1 to TRBJ1-3, with 8 positions matching TRBD1. The junction had 5 bases not matched to a gene; V was cut back by 1 base and J by 2 bases. Germline V gene lookup returns CDR1 SGHRS and CDR2 YFSETQ. This CDR3 contains 16 residues. CDR3 DNA: TGCGCCAGCAGCTTGTTAACAGGGGGTCCTGGAAACACCATATATTTT. Encoded protein: CASSLLTGGPGNTIYF.

This clone has more than one count but fewer than ten. This rearrangement joins TRBV4-1 to TRBJ1-6, with D possibly TRBD1 on 5 matching bases. CDR3 length equals 15 residues. Germline V lookup: CDR1 MGHRA, CDR2 YSYEKL. V lost 0 bases and J 9 bases, leaving 12 bases between the germline ends. CDR3 in amino acids: CASSQDLRGVSPLHF. The DNA for the CDR3 is TGCGCCAGCAGCCAAGATCTTAGGGGTGTTTCACCCCTCCACTTT.

Only a few counts were recorded for this clone. The gene calls are TRBV19 and TRBJ2-5; TRBD1 aligns across 7 bases. Germline values: CDR1 LNHDA, CDR2 SQIVND (reference sequence). This CDR3 has 13 residues. V lost 5 bases to trimming and J lost 2 bases; unmatched junction nucleotides: 2. The CDR3 bases are TGTGCCAGTAGTTGGGACAGTCAAGAGACCCAGTACTTC. It codes for CASSWDSQETQYF.

The rearrangement uses TRBV30 and TRBJ2-7; maybe TRBD1 (5 bases). Trimming removed 1 base from V and 0 bases from J, with 10 bases in between. Germline assignment: CDR1 GTSNPN and CDR2 SVGIG (reference sequence). This CDR3 comprises 14 residues. The DNA of the CDR3 is TGTGCCTGGAGTGGGGGCCCTTCCTCCTACGAGCAGTACTTC. As protein: CAWSGGPSSYEQYF. Full variable domain (remainder filled in from reference TRBV30 and TRBJ2-7): SQTIHQWPATLVQPVGSPLSLECTVEGTSNPNLYWYRQAAGRGLQLLFYSVGIGQISSEVPQNLSASRPQDRQFILSSKKLLLSDSGFYLCAWSGGPSSYEQYFGPGTRLTVT.

The J gene is TRBJ1-5, the V gene TRBV18, with TRBD1 matching over 11 bases. Germline CDR1 is KGHSH and CDR2 is LQKENI. The CDR3 totals 18 residues. J gave up 0 bases and V 4 bases, and 8 bases lay outside the gene matches. As DNA, the CDR3 is TGTGCCAGCTCACTCCGCGGACAGGGGGCTGGTAGCAATCAGCCCCAGCATTTT. This translates into CASSLRGQGAGSNQPQHF.

The chain is built from TRBV19 and TRBJ2-2, with D maybe TRBD2 (5 bases). This CDR3 is built from 16 residues. The V gene lost 5 bases and the J gene lost 0 bases, with 13 bases spanning the gap. Germline values: CDR1 LNHDA, CDR2 SQIVND (reference sequence). The CDR3 coding sequence is TGTGCCAGTAGTCGCGGGCACCACGCGAACACCGGGGAGCTGTTTTTT. It yields the protein CASSRGHHANTGELFF.

This chain links TRBV14 with TRBJ2-7, with 7 bases matching TRBD2. Losses at the gene ends were 4 bases for V and 0 bases for J; bases not matched to a gene: 15. The CDR3 is 18 amino acids. CDR1 is SGHDN and CDR2 is FVKESK in the germline V gene. CDR3 coding DNA: TGTGCCAGCAGCCCACTTGCCTTATCGCGGGGGAGCTCCTACGAGCAGTACTTC. Residues: CASSPLALSRGSSYEQYF.

The chain joins TRBV3-1 (or the pseudogene TRBV3-2) to TRBJ1-1; 8 bases are shared with TRBD1. The CDR3 length is 15 residues. V lost 4 bases to trimming and J lost 0 bases; unmatched junction nucleotides: 4. Germline V gene lookup returns CDR1 LGHDT and CDR2 YNNKEL (reference sequence). The CDR3 sequence: CASSPGQGMNTEAFF. The CDR3 nucleotides are TGTGCCAGCAGCCCCGGACAGGGAATGAACACTGAAGCTTTCTTT.

The V and J genes are TRBV11-3 and TRBJ2-5; D might be TRBD2 (5 bases). CDR1 SGHNT and CDR2 YENEEA come from the germline V gene. The V and J ends lost 2 bases and 4 bases respectively, with 8 bases between them. CDR3 length equals 13 residues. The CDR3 spells CASSLNGGETQYF. The CDR3 nucleotides are TGTGCCAGCAGCTTAAACGGAGGAGAGACCCAGTACTTC.